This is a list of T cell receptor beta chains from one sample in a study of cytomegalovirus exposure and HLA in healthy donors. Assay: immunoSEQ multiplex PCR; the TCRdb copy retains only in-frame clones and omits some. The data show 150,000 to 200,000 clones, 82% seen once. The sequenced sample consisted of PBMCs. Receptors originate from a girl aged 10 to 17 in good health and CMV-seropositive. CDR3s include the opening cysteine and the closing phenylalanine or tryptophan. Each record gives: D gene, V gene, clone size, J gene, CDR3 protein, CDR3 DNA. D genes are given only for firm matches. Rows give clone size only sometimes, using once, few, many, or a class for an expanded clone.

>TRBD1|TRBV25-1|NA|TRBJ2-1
CASTGRAYGDRVFHEQFF
TGTGCCAGCACTGGGAGGGCGTACGGGGACAGGGTGTTCCATGAGCAGTTCTTC
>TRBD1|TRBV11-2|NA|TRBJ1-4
CASSFGQENEKLFF
TGTGCCAGCAGCTTCGGACAGGAGAATGAAAAACTGTTTTTT
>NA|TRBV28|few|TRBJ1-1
CASSFIIWGTNPEAFF
TGTGCCAGCAGTTTCATTATCTGGGGGACAAACCCTGAAGCTTTCTTT
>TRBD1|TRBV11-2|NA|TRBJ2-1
CASSPPGQGGNEQFF
TGTGCCAGCAGCCCCCCGGGACAGGGAGGTAATGAGCAGTTCTTC
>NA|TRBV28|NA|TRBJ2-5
CASSLYVEETQYF
TGTGCCAGCAGTTTATACGTAGAAGAGACCCAGTACTTC
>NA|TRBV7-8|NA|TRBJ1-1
CASSPRGGAEAFF
TGTGCCAGCAGCCCCAGGGGAGGGGCTGAAGCTTTCTTT
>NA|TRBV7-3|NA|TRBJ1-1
CASSSDWGAEAFF
TGTGCCAGCAGCTCTGATTGGGGGGCTGAAGCTTTCTTT
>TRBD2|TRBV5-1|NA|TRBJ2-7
CASSLGLAGGPSGEQYF
TGCGCCAGCAGCTTGGGGCTAGCGGGAGGCCCCTCGGGCGAGCAGTACTTC
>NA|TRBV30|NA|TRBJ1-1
CAWIHTYRENYMNTEAFF
TGTGCCTGGATACATACCTACAGGGAAAATTATATGAACACTGAAGCTTTCTTT
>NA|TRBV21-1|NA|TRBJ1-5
CASSKFGTDSNQPQHF
TGTGCCAGCAGCAAATTTGGGACAGACAGCAATCAGCCCCAGCATTTT
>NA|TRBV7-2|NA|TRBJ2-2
CASSFVRDTGELFF
TGTGCCAGCAGCTTCGTCAGGGACACCGGGGAGCTGTTTTTT
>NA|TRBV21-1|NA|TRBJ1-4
CAFGFYNEKLFF
TGTGCCTTCGGTTTTTATAATGAAAAACTGTTTTTT
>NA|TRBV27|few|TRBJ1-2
CASSYQGWGGYTF
TGTGCCAGCAGTTATCAGGGGTGGGGTGGCTACACCTTC
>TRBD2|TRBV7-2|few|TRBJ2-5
CASRKGLAGQETQYF
TGTGCCAGCAGGAAGGGACTAGCGGGCCAAGAGACCCAGTACTTC
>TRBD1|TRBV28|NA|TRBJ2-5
CASSTGEWETQYF
TGTGCCAGCAGTACAGGGGAATGGGAGACCCAGTACTTC
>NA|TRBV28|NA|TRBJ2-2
CASSQQGAGELFF
TGTGCCAGCAGTCAACAGGGTGCCGGGGAGCTGTTTTTT
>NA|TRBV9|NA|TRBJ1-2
CASSSSPPEAYGYTF
TGTGCCAGCAGCTCCAGCCCCCCAGAGGCCTATGGCTACACCTTC
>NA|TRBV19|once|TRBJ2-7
CASSIQGRGTGLYEQYF
TGTGCCAGTAGTATCCAAGGGCGGGGGACAGGCCTTTACGAGCAGTACTTC